This entry lists 16 T cell receptor beta chains sequenced from one sample in a study of metastatic and nonmetastatic thyroid tumors. All patients were treatment-naive before thyroid surgery. TCRdb re-called the PCR reads through MiXCR. The profile shows 30,000 to 35,000 clones, approximately 19% of them singletons. Source material: blood. Receptors originate from a female donor with papillary thyroid cancer or a benign thyroid nodule (not recorded which). Some clones in this sample may be carry-over from other donors' samples.

This clone appeared a few times. The CDR3 nucleotides are TGTGCCAGCAGAACGTCTCGGGATGCGAATAATTCACCCCTCCACTTT. This sequence encodes CASRTSRDANNSPLHF. This chain joins TRBV28 and TRBJ1-6, with D unresolved. Trimming shortened V by 6 bases and J by 5 bases, and 17 bases separated the two germline ends. The CDR3 is 16 residues long. Germline V CDR1 and CDR2: MDHEN, SYDVKM. Complete variable domain (other parts from reference TRBV28 and TRBJ1-6): DVKVTQSSRYLVKRTGEKVFLECVQDMDHENMFWYRQDPGLGLRLIYFSYDVKMKEKGDIPEGYSVSREKKERFSLILESASTNQTSMYLCASRTSRDANNSPLHFGNGTRLTVT.

This clone was seen ten or more times. The chain has TRBV4-3 and TRBJ1-1; D not certain. The V gene lost 0 bases and the J gene lost 4 bases, with 15 bases spanning the gap. Germline V gene sequence: CDR1 LGHNA, CDR2 YSLEER. CDR3 size: 16 residues. CDR3 coding DNA: TGCGCCAGCAGCCAAGATCCTCGTTGGGGAGGCACTGAAGCTTTCTTT. Protein product: CASSQDPRWGGTEAFF.

This clone has just one count. V gene TRBV20-1 combines with J gene TRBJ1-1; a possible D gene is TRBD1 (5 bases). The ends were cut back, 0 bases at V and 5 bases at J, with 13 bases in the middle. Germline CDR1 is DFQATT and CDR2 is SNEGSKA (reference sequence). The CDR3 loop spans 14 amino acids. CDR3 sequence: CSARDMGKGTEAFF. Written as DNA, the CDR3 is TGCAGTGCTAGAGATATGGGGAAGGGGACTGAAGCTTTCTTT.

This clone is labeled medium-sized. The chain uses TRBV6-4 and TRBJ2-1, with 8 bases that match TRBD2. This CDR3 has 16 residues. V gave up 4 bases and J gave up 2 bases; unmatched junction bases: 7. Germline CDR1 and CDR2: MRHNA and SNTAGT. Written as DNA, the CDR3 is TGTGCCAGCAGTGTCCAGACTAGCGTAACCTACAATGAGCAGTTCTTC. It codes for CASSVQTSVTYNEQFF.

The sample holds many counts of this clone. The V and J genes are TRBV7-3 and TRBJ2-3; the D call may be TRBD1 or TRBD2 (6 bases each). Germline V gene data show CDR1 as SGHTA and CDR2 as FQGTGA. Trimming stripped 5 bases from V and 0 bases from J, with 9 bases between. The CDR3 loop spans 14 amino acids. The CDR3 spells CASSPGASTDTQYF. DNA for the CDR3: TGTGCCAGCAGCCCGGGGGCAAGCACAGATACGCAGTATTTT.

This clone has a count of ten or more. At the DNA level, this CDR3 is encoded by other sequences in the same sample as well. The chain is built from TRBV7-2 and TRBJ2-3; D possibly corresponds to TRBD2 (5 bases). Trimming removed 4 bases at V and 15 bases at J, with 20 bases between. The germline gives CDR1 SGHTA, CDR2 FQGNSA. CDR3 size: 13 residues. The CDR3 is CASSSLIARQDYF. The CDR3 DNA is TGTGCCAGCAGCTCACTTATAGCGCGGCAGGATTATTTT.

This chain links TRBV6-5 with TRBJ1-1; 9 positions match TRBD1. CDR1 and CDR2 (germline): MNHEY, SVGAGI. There are 17 residues in the CDR3. V shed 0 bases and J 7 bases; nucleotides not matched to a gene: 12. This CDR3 is CASSYSTGTGSSGEAFF. In DNA form, the CDR3 reads TGTGCCAGCAGTTACTCCACCGGGACAGGGAGTTCCGGTGAAGCTTTCTTT.

This clone appeared a few times. The chain couples TRBV28 to TRBJ1-2; 9 bases fit TRBD1. V was clipped by 8 bases and J by 4 bases; unmatched bases: 2. The CDR3 consists of 12 residues. Germline lookup yields CDR1 MDHEN and CDR2 SYDVKM. The CDR3 nucleotides are TGTGCCAGCTCGGGACAGGGCTATGGCTACACCTTC. Residues: CASSGQGYGYTF.

This clone appeared many times. The chain is built from TRBV4-3 and TRBJ1-4; D unresolved. The V and J ends lost 0 bases and 1 base respectively, with 6 bases between them. The CDR3 is 15 amino acids. CDR1 is LGHNA, CDR2 YSLEER, per germline. The CDR3 reads CASSQDFGTNEKLFF. CDR3 DNA: TGCGCCAGCAGCCAAGATTTTGGAACTAATGAAAAACTGTTTTTT.

V and J are TRBV11-3 and TRBJ2-7; 7 bases fit TRBD2. V was pared by 3 bases and J by 4 bases, with 9 bases of the junction left unmatched. Germline CDR1 and CDR2: SGHNT and YENEEA. The CDR3 consists of 15 residues. CDR3 sequence reads: CASSLSERGLYEQYF. As DNA, the CDR3 is TGTGCCAGCAGCTTGTCTGAGCGGGGATTGTACGAGCAGTACTTC.

This chain links TRBV20-1 with TRBJ1-1, with TRBD1 identical over 7 bases. V dropped 2 bases and J dropped 3; count of bases not matched to a gene: 6. The CDR3 totals 14 residues. Germline CDR1 DFQATT, CDR2 SNEGSKA (reference sequence). CDR3 in DNA: TGCAGTGCTAGACCCCGGACAGGCTACACTGAAGCTTTCTTT. Translation: CSARPRTGYTEAFF.

This rearrangement joins TRBV20-1 to TRBJ1-1; D is perhaps TRBD1 (6 bases). This CDR3 comprises 13 residues. V lost 8 bases and J lost 7, with 20 bases in between. Germline V gene lookup returns CDR1 DFQATT and CDR2 SNEGSKA (reference sequence). The CDR3 reads CSIRTVTPLEAFF. The CDR3 coding sequence is TGCAGTATCAGGACAGTGACACCACTTGAAGCTTTCTTT.

This chain uses TRBV12-3 or TRBV12-4 with TRBJ1-1, with D perhaps matching TRBD1 (5 bases). The CDR3 has 14 amino acids. The V end lost 1 base, the J end lost 4 bases, and 10 bases lay between the germline ends. The DNA for the CDR3 is TGTGCCAGCAGTTTAGGTGGGGCGGGCACTGAAGCTTTCTTT. It is translated as CASSLGGAGTEAFF.

This rearrangement joins TRBV28 to TRBJ1-1; 7 positions match TRBD1. Germline V lookup: CDR1 MDHEN, CDR2 SYDVKM. The CDR3 covers 15 residues. The ends lost 8 bases at V and 5 bases at J; junction bases unmatched: 14. CDR3 bases: TGTGCCAGCTGTGAACATACAGACAGGGTTACTGAAGCTTTCTTT. Translation gives CASCEHTDRVTEAFF.

This clone was seen many times. V gene TRBV20-1 combines with J gene TRBJ1-2; TRBD1 aligns across 8 bases. V shed 2 bases, J shed 10 bases, and the junction held 6 bases outside the gene matches. The CDR3 totals 12 residues. The germline V gene encodes CDR1 DFQATT and CDR2 SNEGSKA (reference sequence). CDR3 bases: TGCAGTGCTAGACCAGGACAGGGCCTCTACACCTTC. It translates to CSARPGQGLYTF.

This clone occurred many times. The chain is built from TRBV5-6 and TRBJ1-5; D might be TRBD1 (5 bases). The CDR3 is made up of 13 amino acids. The V and J ends lost 4 bases and 10 bases respectively, with 15 bases between them. The germline V gene has CDR1 SGHDT and CDR2 YYEEEE. The CDR3 region has the DNA TGTGCCAGCAGCCCTGGGGGGGATACCCCCCAGCATTTT. Its protein product is CASSPGGDTPQHF.